The 32 T cell receptor beta chains presented below share a single source sample, sequenced in a study of blood T cells in healthy people across ages. Next came a second PCR, run for roughly 6 to 11 cycles, which used a sample-barcoded 5' primer along with a J-beta primer mix. TCRdb passed the 5' RACE reads through MiXCR, listing each CDR3 protein once. The repertoire holds roughly 800,000 distinct CDR3 sequences, with about 26% as singletons. These data also formed part of another study, on T cells of mothers and their children.

The sample was blood. The receptors derive from a boy between 10 and 17 years old in good health.

The chain uses TRBV9 and TRBJ1-2; the match to TRBD1 covers 7 bases. Germline V gives CDR1 SGDLS, CDR2 YYNGEE. The CDR3 length is 13 residues. With 5 bases clipped from V and 4 bases from J, the junction kept 5 bases outside the gene matches. CDR3 nucleotides: TGTGCCAGCAGAGGGTACAGGGGCTATGGCTACACCTTC. Protein product: CASRGYRGYGYTF.

The rearrangement links TRBV5-1 to TRBJ2-7; 7 positions match TRBD1. The J segment lost 0 bases and the V segment lost 4 bases, leaving 7 bases of the junction unmatched. The CDR3 consists of 15 residues. CDR1 and CDR2 (germline): SGHRS, YFSETQ. The CDR3 spells CASSEWTGASYEQYF. The CDR3 DNA follows: TGCGCCAGCAGCGAGTGGACAGGAGCCTCCTACGAGCAGTACTTC.

With regard to this clonotype: A much bigger clone sits one base away, suggesting this may be a read error. For the CDR3, the DNA is TGTGCCGCCAGTGACAGATCGGGACGGAAACAAGAGACCCAGTACTTC. This translates into CAASDRSGRKQETQYF. V gene TRBV24-1 combines with J gene TRBJ2-5; D may correspond to TRBD1 or TRBD2 (5 bases each). Per germline, CDR1 KGHDR and CDR2 SFDVKD. This CDR3 is built from 16 residues.

This clonotype occurred a few times. The J gene is TRBJ1-2, the V gene TRBV9; possible D gene TRBD1, 5 bases. This CDR3 region has 14 residues. Germline lookup yields CDR1 SGDLS and CDR2 YYNGEE. Trimming cost V 3 bases and J 6 bases, with 15 bases left between them. The CDR3 bases are TGTGCCAGCAGCGATGGGGACCTGGGGCATGGCTACACCTTC. Its protein is CASSDGDLGHGYTF.

The chain couples TRBV14 to TRBJ2-7; D not resolved. Trimming left V 4 bases short and J 2 bases short, with 12 bases between. Germline CDR1 is SGHDN and CDR2 is FVKESK. The CDR3 covers 14 residues. CDR3 coding DNA: TGTGCCAGCAGCCCCTCAGAGATAACCTACGAGCAGTACTTC. As protein: CASSPSEITYEQYF.

The V call is TRBV5-5, the J call TRBJ1-5; D may be TRBD1 (6 bases). Trimming shortened V by 4 bases and J by 1 base, and 15 bases separated the two germline ends. Germline V gene data show CDR1 as SGHKS and CDR2 as YYEKEE (reference sequence). This CDR3 has 16 residues. The CDR3 region is CASSRIYGQSNQPQHF. CDR3 nucleotides: TGTGCCAGCAGCCGAATATATGGACAGAGCAATCAGCCCCAGCATTTT.

The sample holds a few counts of this clonotype. This chain joins TRBV29-1 and TRBJ2-5, with D possibly being TRBD2 (5 bases). V was trimmed by 5 bases and J by 1 base, leaving 20 bases between them. This CDR3 has 16 amino acids. The V gene's germline CDR1 is SQVTM and CDR2 ANQGSEA. The CDR3 nucleotides are TGCAGCGTTAAGAAGAGAGTCTGGGAGATCCAAGAGACCCAGTACTTC. Encoded protein: CSVKKRVWEIQETQYF.

This clonotype turned up a few times. The chain links TRBV6-6 to TRBJ2-5; 7 positions agree with TRBD1. The CDR3 is 14 amino acids. The junction had 4 bases not matched to a gene; V was cut back by 3 bases and J by 3 bases. Germline CDR1 reads MNHNY; CDR2 reads SVGAGI (reference sequence). The CDR3 nucleotides read TGTGCCAGCAGTTATGAGGACAGGAAAGAGACCCAGTACTTC. This encodes CASSYEDRKETQYF.

This chain uses TRBV21-1 with TRBJ2-1; the D call in the table, TRBD2, was not verified against the DNA. TRBV21-1 corresponds to a pseudogene. CDR3 length equals 20 residues. DNA of the CDR3: TGTGCCAGCAGCACAATGGGACTAGCGGGGGGGCTAGGGGCCTACAATGAGCAGTTCTTC. It codes for CASSTMGLAGGLGAYNEQFF.

There are a few counts of this clonotype. The V and J genes are TRBV27 and TRBJ2-5; D is perhaps TRBD2 (6 bases). The CDR3 contains 13 residues. CDR1 and CDR2 (germline): MNHEY, SMNVEV (reference sequence). The V gene lost 6 bases and the J gene lost 10 bases, with 18 bases spanning the gap. CDR3 sequence: CASSTGLTVSQYF. CDR3 sequence (DNA): TGTGCCAGCAGCACGGGACTGACTGTGAGCCAGTACTTC.

This clonotype came up a few times. The rearrangement joins TRBV6-1 to TRBJ2-5; 9 nucleotides align to TRBD1. The end of the DNA fits TRBJ2-7 better, so the J call may be wrong. The CDR3 is made up of 14 amino acids. Germline V gene lookup returns CDR1 MNHNS and CDR2 SASEGT. Here the CDR3 reads CASSETGGTYEQYF. Written as DNA, the CDR3 is TGTGCCAGCAGTGAGACAGGGGGAACCTACGAGCAGTACTTC.

This sequence joins TRBV6-2 or TRBV6-3 and TRBJ2-1, with D perhaps being TRBD1 or TRBD2 (6 bases each). Trimming pared 4 bases from V and 3 bases from J, leaving 16 bases between. The CDR3 length is 16 residues. Germline CDR1 MNHEY, CDR2 SVGEGT. The CDR3 DNA reads as TGTGCCAGCAGTTCCCTTTATGAGGGGGGCTACAATGAGCAGTTCTTC. This sequence encodes CASSSLYEGGYNEQFF.

The chain is built from TRBV2 and TRBJ1-3, with 10 bases aligning to TRBD1. The ends lost 7 bases at V and 4 bases at J; junction bases unmatched: 7. This CDR3 has 15 amino acids. CDR1 is SNHLY and CDR2 is FYNNEI in the germline V gene. CDR3 nucleotide sequence: TGTGCCAGCACTACGACAGGGGGCCCCGGAAACACCATATATTTT. Encoded protein: CASTTTGGPGNTIYF. Drawing the rest from reference TRBV2 and TRBJ1-3, the complete variable domain is EPEVTQTPSHQVTQMGQEVILRCVPISNHLYFYWYRQILGQKVEFLVSFYNNEISEKSEIFDDQFSVERPDGSNFTLKIRSTKLEDSAMYFCASTTTGGPGNTIYFGEGSWLTVV.

This clonotype turned up a few times. The chain recombines TRBV20-1 with TRBJ2-1; the match to TRBD2 covers 8 bases. From germline, CDR1 is DFQATT and CDR2 SNEGSKA (reference sequence). Trimming removed 6 bases from V and 0 bases from J; junction bases left unmatched: 10. The CDR3 has 16 residues. CDR3 bases: TGCAGTGCCCTGACCCGGGGGGGCAGCTCCTACAATGAGCAGTTCTTC. Encoded protein: CSALTRGGSSYNEQFF.

The CDR3 DNA follows: TGCAGTGCTAGAGATCCCTCGCTAACTAGCGTACCCTACAATGAGCAGTTCTTC. Protein: CSARDPSLTSVPYNEQFF. The chain joins TRBV20-1 to TRBJ2-1; 7 bases are a match to TRBD2. Germline V gives CDR1 DFQATT, CDR2 SNEGSKA (reference sequence). The CDR3 runs to 18 residues. Trimming at V came to 0 bases and at J to 2 bases, leaving 13 bases not matched to a gene.

A few counts support this clonotype. This rearrangement joins TRBV12-3 or TRBV12-4 to TRBJ2-5, with 11 bases lining up with TRBD2. The DNA end lines up better with TRBJ2-7; the J call may be wrong. The CDR3 length is 14 residues. CDR3 loop: CASTHSGGEYEQYF. DNA for the CDR3: TGTGCCAGCACCCATAGCGGGGGGGAATACGAGCAGTACTTC.

The genes are TRBV12-3 or TRBV12-4 and TRBJ2-3; the D gene could be TRBD1 or TRBD2 (6 bases each). CDR3 length: 16 amino acids. V lost 5 bases to trimming and J lost 2 bases, with 17 bases between them. The CDR3 DNA is TGTGCCAGCAGTGACCACGGGGGCCGAAACACAGATACGCAGTATTTT. Protein product: CASSDHGGRNTDTQYF.

The chain couples TRBV5-1 to TRBJ2-5; a possible D gene is TRBD2 (7 bases). Germline V gene sequence: CDR1 SGHRS, CDR2 YFSETQ. Between the trimmed V and J ends, which lost 0 bases and 4 bases, there was a span of 10 bases. The CDR3 runs 14 residues. CDR3 DNA: TGCGCCAGCAGCTTGGTGGCGGGGGCAGAGACCCAGTACTTC. Translated, it gives CASSLVAGAETQYF.

The chain recombines TRBV20-1 with TRBJ2-7; D is perhaps TRBD2 (7 bases). V was pared by 1 base and J by 5 bases, with 12 bases between. Germline V gives CDR1 DFQATT, CDR2 SNEGSKA (reference sequence). This CDR3 region has 13 residues. The CDR3: CSARVRGGHEQYF. The CDR3, as DNA: TGCAGTGCTAGAGTAAGGGGGGGCCACGAGCAGTACTTC.

This clonotype has more than one count but fewer than ten. J is TRBJ2-1 and V is TRBV19; D not certain. The end of the DNA fits TRBJ2-5 better, so the J call may be wrong. The CDR3 runs 15 residues. CDR1 is LNHDA, CDR2 SQIVND, per germline (reference sequence). CDR3 coding DNA: TGTGCCAGTAGTACTGGCCGGACCGTCCAAGAGACCCAGTACTTC. Protein: CASSTGRTVQETQYF.

CDR3 region: CASSYPGQAQFF. CDR3 in DNA: TGTGCCAGCAGCTACCCTGGGCAGGCCCAGTTCTTC. The chain recombines TRBV7-2 with TRBJ2-1; D is unresolved. Trimming took off 4 bases at V and 13 bases at J, with 14 bases between the two ends. CDR1 and CDR2 from the germline V gene are SGHTA and FQGNSA. The CDR3 contains 12 residues. The complete variable domain, with remaining parts taken from reference TRBV7-2 and TRBJ2-1, reads GAGVSQSPSNKVTEKGKDVELRCDPISGHTALYWYRQSLGQGLEFLIYFQGNSAPDKSGLPSDRFSAERTGGSVSTLTIQRTQQEDSAVYLCASSYPGQAQFFGPGTRLTVL.

V gene TRBV20-1 combines with J gene TRBJ1-2; the D gene is possibly TRBD1 (6 bases). In germline, CDR1 is DFQATT, CDR2 SNEGSKA (reference sequence). V was pared by 4 bases and J by 6 bases, with 21 bases between. This CDR3 is 15 amino acids long. DNA of the CDR3: TGCAGTGCTATACAATACAGGGAATATAGGGATGGCTACACCTTC. Protein sequence: CSAIQYREYRDGYTF.

The chain recombines TRBV2 with TRBJ2-7; 10 bases match TRBD1. V lost 7 bases and J lost 2; bases outside the gene matches: 5. There are 14 residues in the CDR3. The germline CDR1 and CDR2 sequences are SNHLY and FYNNEI. The CDR3 reads CASTGTGATYEQYF. CDR3 DNA sequence: TGTGCCAGCACCGGGACAGGGGCTACCTACGAGCAGTACTTC.

This rearrangement joins TRBV19 to TRBJ2-5, with 7 positions matching TRBD1. The CDR3 is made up of 14 amino acids. Trimming removed 5 bases from V and 5 bases from J; junction bases left unmatched: 8. Per germline, CDR1 LNHDA and CDR2 SQIVND (reference sequence). The CDR3 coding sequence is TGTGCCAGTAGTGCAACAGGGGTGAGGGAGACCCAGTACTTC. This codes for CASSATGVRETQYF. The full variable domain, completed using reference TRBV19 and TRBJ2-5, is DGGITQSPKYLFRKEGQNVTLSCEQNLNHDAMYWYRQDPGQGLRLIYYSQIVNDFQKGDIAEGYSVSREKKESFPLTVTSAQKNPTAFYLCASSATGVRETQYFGPGTRLLVL.

V and J are TRBV30 and TRBJ2-1; the D is unclear. The CDR3 is made up of 13 amino acids. Per germline, CDR1 GTSNPN and CDR2 SVGIG (reference sequence). The V end was cut by 1 base, the J end by 4 bases, with 8 bases between. The CDR3, as DNA: TGTGCCTGGAGTGAGTCCGCTTACAATGAGCAGTTCTTC. Translation: CAWSESAYNEQFF.

This clonotype was seen a few times. The chain is built from TRBV5-5 and TRBJ2-7; 7 bases fit TRBD2. With 4 bases clipped from V and 6 bases from J, the junction kept 10 bases outside the gene matches. The CDR3 length is 14 residues. The germline V gene encodes CDR1 SGHKS and CDR2 YYEKEE (reference sequence). CDR3 in DNA: TGTGCCAGCAGCGACCCCGGGAGGCTGGGCGAGCAGTACTTC. It encodes CASSDPGRLGEQYF.

This chain uses TRBV5-5 with TRBJ1-4; maybe TRBD1 (6 bases). The CDR3 is made up of 14 amino acids. V was cut by 1 base and J by 7 bases, with 11 bases left in between. Germline V gene data show CDR1 as SGHKS and CDR2 as YYEKEE (reference sequence). The CDR3 DNA reads TGTGCCAGCAGCTTGTCGCAGGGGAGTGAAAAACTGTTTTTT. The encoded protein is CASSLSQGSEKLFF.

The V and J genes are TRBV5-1 and TRBJ2-3; 11 bases match TRBD2. The germline V gene has CDR1 SGHRS and CDR2 YFSETQ. The CDR3 contains 13 residues. Trimming at V came to 2 bases and at J to 12 bases, leaving 5 bases not matched to a gene. The CDR3 reads CASSLLAGADQYF. In nucleotides, the CDR3 is TGCGCCAGCAGCTTACTAGCGGGGGCCGATCAGTATTTT.

The chain uses TRBV20-1 and TRBJ2-1, with TRBD2 identical over 9 bases. The CDR3 contains 17 residues. V was pared by 3 bases and J by 0 bases, with 9 bases of the junction left unmatched. Germline lookup yields CDR1 DFQATT and CDR2 SNEGSKA (reference sequence). The CDR3 sequence is CSARRLAADPSYNEQFF. The CDR3 DNA is TGCAGTGCTAGGCGACTAGCGGCAGACCCCTCCTACAATGAGCAGTTCTTC.

This clonotype has more than one count but fewer than ten. This chain connects TRBV28 to TRBJ2-7, with TRBD2 matching over 7 bases. V was pared by 10 bases and J by 6 bases, with 9 bases of the junction left unmatched. In germline, CDR1 is MDHEN, CDR2 SYDVKM. This CDR3 contains 12 residues. CDR3 DNA sequence: TGTGCCACCCCACGGGAGGTCGGCGAGCAGTACTTC. This sequence encodes CATPREVGEQYF.

The chain is built from TRBV7-9 and TRBJ1-2; D gene unclear. Between the trimmed V and J ends, which lost 4 bases and 7 bases, there was a span of 19 bases. Per germline, CDR1 SEHNR and CDR2 FQNEAQ (reference sequence). The CDR3 sequence is 15 residues long. CDR3 residues: CASSSVEFKSSGYTF. The CDR3 DNA follows: TGTGCCAGCAGCTCAGTGGAGTTCAAAAGCAGTGGCTACACCTTC.

V usage is TRBV7-3 and J usage is TRBJ2-2; 7 bases agree with TRBD2. The CDR3 extends over 17 amino acids. Per germline, CDR1 SGHTA and CDR2 FQGTGA. V was clipped by 2 bases and J by 0 bases; unmatched bases: 6. CDR3 in DNA: TGTGCCAGCAGCTTATCCCGGCTAGCGGCGAACACCGGGGAGCTGTTTTTT. It codes for CASSLSRLAANTGELFF.